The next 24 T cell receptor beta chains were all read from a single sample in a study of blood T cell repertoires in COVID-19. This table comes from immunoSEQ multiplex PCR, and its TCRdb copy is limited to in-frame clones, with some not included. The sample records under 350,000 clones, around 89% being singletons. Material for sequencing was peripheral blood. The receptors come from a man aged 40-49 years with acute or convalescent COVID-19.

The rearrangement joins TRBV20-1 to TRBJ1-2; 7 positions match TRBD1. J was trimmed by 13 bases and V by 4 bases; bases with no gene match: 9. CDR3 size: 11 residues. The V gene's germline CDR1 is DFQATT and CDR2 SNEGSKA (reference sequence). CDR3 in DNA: TGCAGTGCTATGGGAGCAGGGGGTTGCACCTTC. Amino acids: CSAMGAGGCTF.

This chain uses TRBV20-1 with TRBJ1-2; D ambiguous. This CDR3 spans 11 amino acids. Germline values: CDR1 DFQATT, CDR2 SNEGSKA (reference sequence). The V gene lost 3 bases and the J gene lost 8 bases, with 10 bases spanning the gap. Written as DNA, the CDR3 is TGCAGTGCTAGGGGCTTTGGGGGCTACACCTTC. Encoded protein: CSARGFGGYTF.

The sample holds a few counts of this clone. The CDR3 DNA reads as TGCGCCAGCAGCCAAACCACAGGGCCCAGCTCTGGAAACACCATATATTTT. Its protein product is CASSQTTGPSSGNTIYF. The chain has TRBV4-1 and TRBJ1-3; possibly TRBD1 for D (6 bases). The CDR3 covers 17 residues. Trimming pared 2 bases from V and 0 bases from J, leaving 14 bases between. The germline gives CDR1 MGHRA, CDR2 YSYEKL.

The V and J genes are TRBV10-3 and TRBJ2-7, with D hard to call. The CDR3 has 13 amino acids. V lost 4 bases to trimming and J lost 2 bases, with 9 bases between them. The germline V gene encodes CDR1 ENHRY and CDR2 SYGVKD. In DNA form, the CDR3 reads TGTGCCATCAGTGGTCAGTTCCCCTACGAGCAGTACTTC. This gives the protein CAISGQFPYEQYF.

CDR3 bases: TGTGCCAGCAGCTTAGATCGTACCTCGGGGACAGATACGCAGTATTTT. This gives the protein CASSLDRTSGTDTQYF. The genes are TRBV13 and TRBJ2-3; weak D call: TRBD2 (5 bases). There are 16 residues in the CDR3. Per the germline V gene, CDR1 is PRHDT and CDR2 is FYEKMQ (reference sequence). V lost 1 base and J 3 bases, leaving 14 bases between the germline ends.

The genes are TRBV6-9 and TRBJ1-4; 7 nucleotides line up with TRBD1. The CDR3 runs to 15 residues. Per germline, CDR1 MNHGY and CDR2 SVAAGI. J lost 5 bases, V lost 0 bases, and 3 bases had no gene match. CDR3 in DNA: TGTGCCAGCAGTTATTCTTCGGGACAGAATGAAAAACTGTTTTTT. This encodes CASSYSSGQNEKLFF.

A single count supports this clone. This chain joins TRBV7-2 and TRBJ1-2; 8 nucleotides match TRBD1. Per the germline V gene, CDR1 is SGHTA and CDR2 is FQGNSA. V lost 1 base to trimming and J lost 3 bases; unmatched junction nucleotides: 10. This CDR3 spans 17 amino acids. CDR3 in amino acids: CASSLGRTGYSHYGYTF. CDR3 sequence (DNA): TGTGCCAGCAGCTTAGGCCGGACAGGGTATAGTCACTATGGCTACACCTTC.

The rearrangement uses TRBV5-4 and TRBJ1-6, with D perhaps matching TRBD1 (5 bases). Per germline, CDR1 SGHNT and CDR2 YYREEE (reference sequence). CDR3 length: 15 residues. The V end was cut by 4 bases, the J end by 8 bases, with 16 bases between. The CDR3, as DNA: TGTGCCAGCAGCCAGGGTACTGATAGTTATTCACCCCTCCACTTT. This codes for CASSQGTDSYSPLHF.

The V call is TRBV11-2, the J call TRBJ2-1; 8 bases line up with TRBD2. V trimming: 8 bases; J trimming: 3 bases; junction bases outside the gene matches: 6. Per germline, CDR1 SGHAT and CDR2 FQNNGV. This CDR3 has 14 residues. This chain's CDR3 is CASVPGGHYNEQFF. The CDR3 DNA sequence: TGTGCCAGCGTCCCGGGGGGGCACTACAATGAGCAGTTCTTC.

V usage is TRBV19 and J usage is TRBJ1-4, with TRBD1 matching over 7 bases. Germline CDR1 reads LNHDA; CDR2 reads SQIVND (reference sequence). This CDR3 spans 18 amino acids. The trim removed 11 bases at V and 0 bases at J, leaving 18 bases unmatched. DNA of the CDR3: TGTGCCTCCCAGGGGGGCAGCGTAACCTATGCAACTAATGAAAAACTGTTTTTT. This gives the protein CASQGGSVTYATNEKLFF.

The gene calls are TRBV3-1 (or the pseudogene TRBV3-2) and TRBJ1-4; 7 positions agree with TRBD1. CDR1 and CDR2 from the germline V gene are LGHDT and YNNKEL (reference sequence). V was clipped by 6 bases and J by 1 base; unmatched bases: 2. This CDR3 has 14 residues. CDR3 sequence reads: CASRRQGTNEKLFF. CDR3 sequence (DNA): TGTGCCAGCAGGCGACAGGGAACTAATGAAAAACTGTTTTTT.

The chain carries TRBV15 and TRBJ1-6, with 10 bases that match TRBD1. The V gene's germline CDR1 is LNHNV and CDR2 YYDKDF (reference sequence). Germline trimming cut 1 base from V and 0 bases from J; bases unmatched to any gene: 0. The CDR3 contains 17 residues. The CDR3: CATSRGTGGSYNSPLHF. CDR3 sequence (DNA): TGTGCCACCAGCAGAGGGACAGGGGGCTCCTATAATTCACCCCTCCACTTT.

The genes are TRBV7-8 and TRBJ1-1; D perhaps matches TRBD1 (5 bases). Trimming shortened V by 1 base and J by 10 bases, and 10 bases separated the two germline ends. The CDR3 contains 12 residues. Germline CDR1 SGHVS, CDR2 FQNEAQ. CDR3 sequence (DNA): TGTGCCAGCAGCTTAGAGGTGGGGGGAGCTTTCTTT. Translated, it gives CASSLEVGGAFF.

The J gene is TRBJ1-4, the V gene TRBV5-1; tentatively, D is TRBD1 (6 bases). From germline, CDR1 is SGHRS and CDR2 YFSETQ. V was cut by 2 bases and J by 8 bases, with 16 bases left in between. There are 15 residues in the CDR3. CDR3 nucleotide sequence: TGCGCCAGCAGCTTAGCCGGGACAAAGGACGAAAAACTGTTTTTT. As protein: CASSLAGTKDEKLFF.

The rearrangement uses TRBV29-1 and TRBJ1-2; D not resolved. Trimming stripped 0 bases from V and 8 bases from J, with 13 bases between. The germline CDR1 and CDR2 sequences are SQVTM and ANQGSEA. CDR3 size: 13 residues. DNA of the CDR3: TGCAGCGTTGAAGATCTTGGGCAATCCGGCTACACCTTC. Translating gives CSVEDLGQSGYTF. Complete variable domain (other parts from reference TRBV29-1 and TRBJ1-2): SAVISQKPSRDICQRGTSLTIQCQVDSQVTMMFWYRQQPGQSLTLIATANQGSEATYESGFVIDKFPISRPNLTFSTLTVSNMSPEDSSIYLCSVEDLGQSGYTFGSGTRLTVV.

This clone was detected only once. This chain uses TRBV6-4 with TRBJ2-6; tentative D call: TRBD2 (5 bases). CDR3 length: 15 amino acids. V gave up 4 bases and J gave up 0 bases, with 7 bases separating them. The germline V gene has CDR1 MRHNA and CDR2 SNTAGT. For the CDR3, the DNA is TGTGCCAGCAGTGTCGGAGGCTCTGGGGCCAACGTCCTGACTTTC. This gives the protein CASSVGGSGANVLTF.

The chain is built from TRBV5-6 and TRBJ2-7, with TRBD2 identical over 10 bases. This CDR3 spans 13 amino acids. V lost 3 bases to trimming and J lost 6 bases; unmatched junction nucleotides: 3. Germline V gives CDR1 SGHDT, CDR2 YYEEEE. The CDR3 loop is CASSSGLAIEQYF. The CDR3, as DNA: TGTGCCAGCAGCTCGGGACTAGCGATCGAGCAGTACTTC.

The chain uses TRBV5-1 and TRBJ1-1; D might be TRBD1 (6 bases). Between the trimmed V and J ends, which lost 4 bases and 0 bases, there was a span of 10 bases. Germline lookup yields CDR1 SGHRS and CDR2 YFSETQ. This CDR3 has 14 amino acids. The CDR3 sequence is CASSNGQLNTEAFF. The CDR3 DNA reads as TGCGCCAGCAGCAACGGACAGCTGAACACTGAAGCTTTCTTT.

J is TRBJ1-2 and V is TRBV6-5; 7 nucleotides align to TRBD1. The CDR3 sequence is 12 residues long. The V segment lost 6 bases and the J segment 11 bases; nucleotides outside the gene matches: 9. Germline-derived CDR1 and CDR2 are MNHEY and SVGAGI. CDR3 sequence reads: CASRNSGGGYTF. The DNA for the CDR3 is TGTGCCAGCAGGAACTCAGGGGGAGGATACACCTTC.

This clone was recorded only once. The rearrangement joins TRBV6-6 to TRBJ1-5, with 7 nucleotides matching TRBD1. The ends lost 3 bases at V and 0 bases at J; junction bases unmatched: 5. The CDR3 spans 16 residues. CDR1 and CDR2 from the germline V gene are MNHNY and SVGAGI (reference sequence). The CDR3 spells CASSYKGAYSNQPQHF. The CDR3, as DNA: TGTGCCAGCAGTTATAAGGGGGCCTATAGCAATCAGCCCCAGCATTTT.

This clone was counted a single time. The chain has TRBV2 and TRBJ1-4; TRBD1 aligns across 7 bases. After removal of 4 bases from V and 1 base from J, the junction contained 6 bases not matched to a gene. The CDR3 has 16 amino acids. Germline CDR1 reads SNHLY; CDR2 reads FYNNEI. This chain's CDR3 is CASSGGTVETNEKLFF. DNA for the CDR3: TGTGCCAGCAGTGGGGGGACAGTTGAAACTAATGAAAAACTGTTTTTT.

This CDR3 is CASSHAGTSFTYEQYF. The CDR3 DNA reads TGTGCCAGCAGCCATGCCGGGACTAGTTTCACCTACGAGCAGTACTTC. This chain uses TRBV4-2 with TRBJ2-7; 8 positions agree with TRBD2. The length of the CDR3 is 16 residues. The trim removed 3 bases at V and 2 bases at J, leaving 9 bases unmatched. Germline V lookup: CDR1 LGHNA, CDR2 YNFKEQ.

CDR3 coding DNA: TGTGCCAGCAGCAAAAGTCGAGGGTACTGCCACGAGCAGTACTTC. Its protein product is CASSKSRGYCHEQYF. The V gene is TRBV21-1, the J gene TRBJ2-7; the listed D gene, TRBD2, was not tested against the DNA. TRBV21-1 is described as a pseudogene. The CDR3 contains 15 residues.

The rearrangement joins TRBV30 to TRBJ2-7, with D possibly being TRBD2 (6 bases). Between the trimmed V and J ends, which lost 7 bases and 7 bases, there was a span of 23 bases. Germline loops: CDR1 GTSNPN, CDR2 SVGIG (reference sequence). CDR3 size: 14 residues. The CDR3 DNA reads TGTGCCTCTTACAACCCCGGGATGGACTATGAGCAGTACTTC. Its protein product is CASYNPGMDYEQYF.